A single sample gave rise to the 8 T cell receptor beta chains below, sequenced in a study of neurological immune-mediated disorders. TCRdb re-derived calls from the 5' RACE reads in MiXCR, one entry per CDR3 protein. Here the sample spans some 46,000 distinct CDR3 sequences, about 9.4% being singletons. The sample taken for sequencing was PBMCs. These receptors were collected from a man aged 70 or older with HTLV-1-associated myelopathy (HAM/TSP).

This clonotype was counted ten times or more. V and J are TRBV6-2 or TRBV6-3 and TRBJ2-2; D is undetermined. There are 15 residues in the CDR3. Looked up from germline, CDR1 is MNHEY and CDR2 is SVGEGT. The V end was cut by 0 bases, the J end by 1 base, with 6 bases between. The CDR3 spells CASSYSSENTGELFF. CDR3 bases: TGTGCCAGCAGTTACTCATCCGAGAACACCGGGGAGCTGTTTTTT.

This clonotype appeared many times. This chain joins TRBV20-1 and TRBJ2-4, with 11 positions matching TRBD2. V shed 6 bases and J 6 bases; nucleotides not matched to a gene: 7. The CDR3 consists of 14 residues. Germline lookup yields CDR1 DFQATT and CDR2 SNEGSKA (reference sequence). The CDR3 loop is CSARSGTSGNIQYF. The CDR3 DNA sequence: TGCAGTGCAAGATCCGGGACTAGCGGAAACATTCAGTACTTC.

This clonotype was detected ten times or more. The V call is TRBV11-1, the J call TRBJ2-3; maybe TRBD2 (6 bases). Germline values: CDR1 SGHAT, CDR2 FQDESV (reference sequence). Trimming removed 4 bases from V and 6 bases from J, with 17 bases in between. This CDR3 contains 15 residues. CDR3: CASSSSGLIHDTQYF. The DNA of the CDR3 is TGTGCCAGCAGCTCCTCGGGACTGATACACGATACGCAGTATTTT.

The table lists this clonotype with many counts. V gene TRBV9 combines with J gene TRBJ1-6; 8 nucleotides match TRBD1. In germline, CDR1 is SGDLS, CDR2 YYNGEE. V trimming: 3 bases; J trimming: 8 bases; junction bases outside the gene matches: 1. This CDR3 contains 13 residues. CDR3 nucleotide sequence: TGTGCCAGCAGCGCGGACAGGGATTCACCCCTCCACTTT. Translation: CASSADRDSPLHF. Together with reference TRBV9 and TRBJ1-6, the CDR3 gives the full variable domain: DSGVTQTPKHLITATGQRVTLRCSPRSGDLSVYWYQQSLDQGLQFLIQYYNGEERAKGNILERFSAQQFPDLHSELNLSSLELGDSALYFCASSADRDSPLHFGNGTRLTVT.

This clonotype was seen at least ten times. The chain carries TRBV7-2 and TRBJ2-7; D uncertain. CDR1 and CDR2 (germline): SGHTA, FQGNSA. CDR3 length: 13 amino acids. V lost 0 bases and J lost 5, with 8 bases in between. The CDR3 nucleotides are TGTGCCAGCAGCTTAGCCGTACGACACGAGCAGTACTTC. Its protein is CASSLAVRHEQYF.

On this clonotype: Given the absence of the conserved phenylalanine or tryptophan at the CDR3 end, a read error is likely. CDR3 sequence reads: CASKAGGPWVREQYL. CDR3 coding DNA: TGTGCCAGCAAGGCAGGTGGACCCTGGGTGAGGGAGCAGTACCTC. The gene calls are TRBV14 and TRBJ2-7; no firm D call. Trimming stripped 7 bases from V and 7 bases from J, with 23 bases between. Germline-derived CDR1 and CDR2 are SGHDN and FVKESK. The CDR3 spans 15 residues.

Many counts were recorded for this clonotype. This chain joins TRBV7-3 and TRBJ2-2; D is unclear. The germline V gene has CDR1 SGHTA and CDR2 FQGTGA. This CDR3 is 12 amino acids long. Trimming pared 6 bases from V and 6 bases from J, leaving 8 bases between. The DNA for the CDR3 is TGTGCCAGCAGTCAGCCAGCCGGGGAGCTGTTTTTT. Translation gives CASSQPAGELFF. Drawing the rest from reference TRBV7-3 and TRBJ2-2, the complete variable domain is GAGVSQTPSNKVTEKGKYVELRCDPISGHTALYWYRQSLGQGPEFLIYFQGTGAADDSGLPNDRFFAVRPEGSVSTLKIQRTERGDSAVYLCASSQPAGELFFGEGSRLTVL.

This clonotype has ten or more counts. This chain connects TRBV5-1 to TRBJ2-5, with 10 positions matching TRBD2. Germline-derived CDR1 and CDR2 are SGHRS and YFSETQ. The CDR3 has 18 residues. With 0 bases clipped from V and 4 bases from J, the junction kept 12 bases outside the gene matches. The CDR3 bases are TGCGCCAGCAGCTTGGGCAGGCTAGCGGGAGTAGGAGCAGAGACCCAGTACTTC. This sequence encodes CASSLGRLAGVGAETQYF.